Each of the 24 T cell receptor beta chains below was sequenced from the same sample in a study of vaccination and CD4 T cells after COVID-19. Their antigens are not known. The Oncomine TCR Beta short-read assay generated sequence data from the DNA of cultured CD4+ T cells. In TCRdb, the PCR reads were re-called with MiXCR into one record per CDR3 protein. The table lists more than 15,000 distinct CDR3 sequences, around 50% of them singletons, with 6.5% to 8.5% in the top ten. As to treatment: approximately 9-day PBMC culture with coronavirus spike peptide pools or control peptides (ViraFEST assay). Sequenced sample: CD4+ T cells from blood, cultured in vitro. Source of these receptors: a human donor who had recovered from COVID-19.

The chain employs TRBV21-1 and TRBJ2-1; the table's TRBD2 call for D was not verified on the DNA. TRBV21-1 is a listed pseudogene. This CDR3 has 16 amino acids. The CDR3 nucleotides are TGTGCCAGCAGCAACCAACTAGCGGGAAGGAACAATGAGCAGTTCTTC. Its protein product is CASSNQLAGRNNEQFF.

This clonotype showed up just a few times. The chain combines TRBV6-1 with TRBJ1-3, with D uncertain. CDR1 and CDR2 (germline): MNHNS, SASEGT. Trimming left V 1 base short and J 7 bases short, with 5 bases between. The CDR3 sequence is 12 residues long. CDR3 nucleotide sequence: TGTGCCAGCAGTGAAGGGCTGAACACCATATATTTT. Its translation is CASSEGLNTIYF.

Note on this clonotype: Compared with germline, one end of the junction differs, possibly owing to a read error. The chain carries TRBV7-9 and TRBJ1-1; D uncertain. Germline CDR1 and CDR2: SEHNR and FQNEAQ (reference sequence). The CDR3 consists of 15 residues. CDR3 in DNA: TGTGTCAGCAGCCCTCCCAGGCGGAAGAACACTGAAGCTTTCTTT. This sequence encodes CVSSPPRRKNTEAFF.

This clonotype was found a few times. The chain recombines TRBV11-1 with TRBJ2-2; 9 bases align to TRBD2. The V gene end was trimmed by 5 bases and the J gene end by 4 bases; junction bases not matched to a gene: 11. This CDR3 comprises 17 residues. Germline CDR1 SGHAT, CDR2 FQDESV (reference sequence). The CDR3 loop is CASSPREGTSSTGELFF. CDR3 nucleotide sequence: TGTGCCAGCAGCCCTCGAGAAGGGACTAGCTCCACCGGGGAGCTGTTTTTT.

V gene TRBV27 combines with J gene TRBJ2-1, with 9 bases aligning to TRBD1. The germline V gene encodes CDR1 MNHEY and CDR2 SMNVEV (reference sequence). The V segment lost 4 bases and the J segment 11 bases; nucleotides outside the gene matches: 21. The CDR3 is made up of 18 amino acids. CDR3 loop: CASSWLSDRGWPVPQQFF. The DNA for the CDR3 is TGTGCCAGCAGTTGGCTATCAGACAGGGGGTGGCCCGTCCCACAGCAGTTCTTC.

J is TRBJ1-1 and V is TRBV6-5; TRBD1 agrees at 11 bases. Unmatched junction bases numbered 4, after V lost 2 bases and J lost 5 bases. The CDR3 length is 15 residues. The V gene's germline CDR1 is MNHEY and CDR2 SVGAGI. Here the CDR3 DNA reads TGTGCCAGCAGTTACGGGACAGGGGGGGGAACTGAAGCTTTCTTT. This gives the protein CASSYGTGGGTEAFF.

This clonotype was seen a single time. The genes are TRBV25-1 and TRBJ2-3; TRBD1 is a possible D gene (6 bases). The CDR3 consists of 14 residues. Looked up from germline, CDR1 is MGHDK and CDR2 is SYGVNS. V was cut by 3 bases and J by 5 bases, with 12 bases left in between. The CDR3 bases are TGTGCCAGCAGTGATCGGAGCAGGGGAGATACGCAGTATTTT. Its protein is CASSDRSRGDTQYF.

Only a few counts were recorded for this clonotype. V is TRBV7-2 and J is TRBJ2-2, with 7 bases that match TRBD1. The CDR3 consists of 15 residues. Per germline, CDR1 SGHTA and CDR2 FQGNSA. V dropped 5 bases and J dropped 9; count of bases not matched to a gene: 12. The CDR3 DNA reads as TGTGCCAGCAGCGCAGGGGGTGGGGGTTTTAGGGAGCTGTTTTTT. Its translation is CASSAGGGGFRELFF.

CDR3 sequence (DNA): TGTGCCAGCTCACCACCGTTGGGGTCCGAGCAGTACTTC. Its translation: CASSPPLGSEQYF. J is TRBJ2-7 and V is TRBV18; D gene ambiguous. From germline, CDR1 is KGHSH and CDR2 LQKENI. V lost 0 bases and J 6 bases, leaving 9 bases between the germline ends. This CDR3 region has 13 residues.

V gene TRBV21-1 combines with J gene TRBJ2-7. TRBV21-1 is noted as a pseudogene. The CDR3 contains 15 residues. DNA of the CDR3: TGTGCCAGCAGCCCTATTCCTTGGGGAACCTACGAGCAGTACTTC. Encoded protein: CASSPIPWGTYEQYF.

V is TRBV7-9 and J is TRBJ2-5; 9 bases are shared with TRBD1. From germline, CDR1 is SEHNR and CDR2 FQNEAQ (reference sequence). Unmatched junction bases numbered 7, after V lost 1 base and J lost 1 base. This CDR3 is 17 amino acids long. CDR3 sequence: CASSLGRTGVGQETQYF. In DNA, the CDR3 is TGTGCCAGCAGCTTAGGGCGGACAGGGGTCGGCCAAGAGACCCAGTACTTC.

The rearrangement uses TRBV10-2 and TRBJ2-3, with TRBD2 matching 10 bases. Germline loops: CDR1 WSHSY, CDR2 SAAADI. The ends lost 5 bases at V and 1 base at J; junction bases unmatched: 3. The CDR3 extends over 15 amino acids. CDR3 sequence: CASSPGTSGTDTQYF. For the CDR3, the DNA is TGCGCCAGCAGTCCCGGGACTAGCGGCACAGATACGCAGTATTTT.

V is TRBV2 and J is TRBJ1-6; 7 positions agree with TRBD1. This CDR3 has 16 amino acids. The germline gives CDR1 SNHLY, CDR2 FYNNEI. After removal of 5 bases from V and 5 bases from J, the junction contained 9 bases not matched to a gene. The CDR3 is CASSSRDRNDNSPLHF. Here the CDR3 DNA reads TGTGCCAGCAGTTCCCGGGACAGAAACGATAATTCACCCCTCCACTTT.

CDR3 residues: CASSHANTEAFF. The CDR3 DNA reads as TGTGCCAGCAGCCACGCGAACACTGAAGCTTTCTTT. This chain uses TRBV3-1 with TRBJ1-1; D not resolved. The CDR3 totals 12 residues. V lost 3 bases, J lost 1 base, and 3 bases lay in between. Per germline, CDR1 LGHDT and CDR2 YNNKEL (reference sequence). Combining the CDR3 with reference TRBV3-1 and TRBJ1-1 gives the whole variable domain DTAVSQTPKYLVTQMGNDKSIKCEQNLGHDTMYWYKQDSKKFLKIMFSYNNKELIINETVPNRFSPKSPDKAHLNLHINSLELGDSAVYFCASSHANTEAFFGQGTRLTVV.

The chain links TRBV20-1 to TRBJ2-7, with TRBD2 identical over 9 bases. The CDR3 is made up of 14 amino acids. CDR1 and CDR2 from the germline V gene are DFQATT and SNEGSKA (reference sequence). With V trimmed by 3 bases and J by 2 bases, 5 bases remained unmatched. The CDR3: CSASVGTSPYEQYF. CDR3 nucleotides: TGCAGTGCTAGTGTCGGGACTAGCCCCTACGAGCAGTACTTC.

This rearrangement joins TRBV20-1 to TRBJ2-2; possibly TRBD1 or TRBD2 for D (6 bases each). The CDR3 is made up of 18 amino acids. Trimming cost V 0 bases and J 3 bases, with 20 bases left between them. Germline CDR1 DFQATT, CDR2 SNEGSKA (reference sequence). CDR3 amino acids: CSARDEGGGWKDTGELFF. Here the CDR3 DNA reads TGCAGTGCTAGAGATGAGGGGGGCGGTTGGAAGGACACCGGGGAGCTGTTTTTT.

This clonotype appeared a few times. The chain employs TRBV11-2 and TRBJ1-2; tentatively, D is TRBD1 (5 bases). V shed 4 bases and J shed 5 bases, with 11 bases lying between them. CDR3 size: 13 residues. The germline gives CDR1 SGHAT, CDR2 FQNNGV. This chain's CDR3 is CASSSRQQYGYTF. CDR3 in DNA: TGTGCCAGCAGCTCCCGACAGCAATATGGCTACACCTTC. The complete variable domain, with remaining parts taken from reference TRBV11-2 and TRBJ1-2, reads EAGVAQSPRYKIIEKRQSVAFWCNPISGHATLYWYQQILGQGPKLLIQFQNNGVVDDSQLPKDRFSAERLKGVDSTLKIQPAKLEDSAVYLCASSSRQQYGYTFGSGTRLTVV.

This clonotype has only a few counts. The chain uses TRBV10-1 and TRBJ2-5, with D tentatively TRBD2 (6 bases). The CDR3 length is 16 residues. In germline, CDR1 is WNHNN, CDR2 SYGVQD (reference sequence). The germline V and J ends were trimmed by 3 bases and 2 bases, with 16 bases remaining between them. The CDR3: CASSDPTRPSQETQYF. The CDR3 DNA reads TGCGCCAGCAGTGACCCGACTAGGCCTTCACAAGAGACCCAGTACTTC.

This clonotype was seen a few times. The chain employs TRBV24-1 and TRBJ1-1; tentative D call: TRBD1 (5 bases). Germline values: CDR1 KGHDR, CDR2 SFDVKD. V was cut by 1 base and J by 4 bases, with 15 bases left in between. The CDR3 runs to 16 residues. In DNA form, the CDR3 reads TGTGCCACCAGTGATTTTTCGGCGAGCGGGGGCACTGAAGCTTTCTTT. This encodes CATSDFSASGGTEAFF.

This clonotype was counted only a few times. The V gene is TRBV5-1, the J gene TRBJ2-5; D is unresolved. CDR1 is SGHRS and CDR2 is YFSETQ in the germline V gene. The CDR3 extends over 12 amino acids. Trimming left V 2 bases short and J 0 bases short, with 2 bases between. CDR3 region: CASSFHQETQYF. As DNA, the CDR3 is TGCGCCAGCAGCTTCCACCAAGAGACCCAGTACTTC.

This chain uses TRBV2 with TRBJ2-7; 8 nucleotides line up with TRBD2. Trimming removed 5 bases from V and 3 bases from J; junction bases left unmatched: 9. The CDR3 sequence is 15 residues long. From germline, CDR1 is SNHLY and CDR2 FYNNEI. CDR3 sequence: CASSRGAGGDYEQYF. DNA of the CDR3: TGTGCCAGCAGTCGAGGGGCCGGGGGGGACTACGAGCAGTACTTC.

The CDR3, as DNA: TGTGCCAGCAGACGGGTTCGGGGGGACCAGCCCCAGCATTTT. Amino acids: CASRRVRGDQPQHF. This chain uses TRBV2 with TRBJ1-5, with D perhaps matching TRBD1 (5 bases). V lost 6 bases to trimming and J lost 7 bases, with 16 bases between them. Germline-derived CDR1 and CDR2 are SNHLY and FYNNEI. This CDR3 is 14 amino acids long.

CDR3 region: CASSLGDRGNSPLHF. The CDR3 nucleotides read TGCGCCAGCAGCTTGGGGGACAGGGGGAATTCACCCCTCCACTTT. The chain couples TRBV5-1 to TRBJ1-6; 11 bases line up with TRBD1. The CDR3 runs to 15 residues. Germline assignment: CDR1 SGHRS and CDR2 YFSETQ. V was clipped by 0 bases and J by 7 bases; unmatched bases: 0.

The table lists this clonotype with a few counts. The genes are TRBV6-5 and TRBJ1-2; 11 positions match TRBD1. The CDR3 consists of 17 residues. V shed 0 bases, J shed 4 bases, and the junction held 7 bases outside the gene matches. Germline-derived CDR1 and CDR2 are MNHEY and SVGAGI. The CDR3, as DNA: TGTGCCAGCAGTTACTCATCCGGGACAGGGGGGAGCTATGGCTACACCTTC. Its translation: CASSYSSGTGGSYGYTF.